Each of the 5 T cell receptor beta chains below was sequenced from the same sample in a study of T cells in Graves' hyperthyroidism and ophthalmopathy. The CDR3 regions of TCR beta were amplified from RNA transcripts. During a first-round RT-PCR of the TCR CDR3, the HTBI primer set was used. Via MiXCR, TCRdb re-called the multiplex PCR reads, giving one row per CDR3 protein. The top ten hold about 38% of the sample, which has a few hundred thousand distinct CDR3 sequences, less than 20% seen once. The material sequenced was blood. Receptor source: a man aged 18 to 30 with Graves' ophthalmopathy.

In regard to this clonotype: A read error may be the cause here, since a much bigger clone is one base away. The chain employs TRBV12-3 or TRBV12-4 and TRBJ1-5, with 8 positions matching TRBD1. The CDR3 extends over 15 amino acids. Losses at the gene ends were 5 bases for V and 3 bases for J; bases not matched to a gene: 6. The CDR3 reads CASSRQGTNNQPQHF. The CDR3 region has the DNA TGTGCCAGCAGTCGACAGGGGACTAACAATCAGCCCCAGCATTTT.

This clonotype was detected a few times. The V and J genes are TRBV2 and TRBJ1-1, with 10 bases lining up with TRBD1. The trim removed 6 bases at V and 7 bases at J, leaving 5 bases unmatched. The CDR3 consists of 13 residues. Per germline, CDR1 SNHLY and CDR2 FYNNEI. CDR3 loop: CASSDDRGLEAFF. For the CDR3, the DNA is TGTGCCAGCAGCGATGACAGGGGGCTTGAAGCTTTCTTT.

This clonotype was seen repeatedly, ten times or more. The V call is TRBV7-2, the J call TRBJ2-3, with 7 bases fitting TRBD2. J was trimmed by 6 bases and V by 3 bases; bases with no gene match: 3. Germline V gene sequence: CDR1 SGHTA, CDR2 FQGNSA. The CDR3 spans 13 residues. CDR3 DNA sequence: TGTGCCAGCAGCTTTGCTAGCGGCGATACGCAGTATTTT. Protein sequence: CASSFASGDTQYF.

The table lists this clonotype with a few counts. This chain uses TRBV29-1 with TRBJ2-3; the D call may be TRBD1 or TRBD2 (6 bases each). The CDR3 has 15 amino acids. The V gene lost 8 bases and the J gene lost 0 bases, with 18 bases spanning the gap. Germline V gene sequence: CDR1 SQVTM, CDR2 ANQGSEA. CDR3 protein: CSSWDWGASTDTQYF. The CDR3 DNA reads TGCAGCAGCTGGGATTGGGGGGCTAGCACAGATACGCAGTATTTT.

This clonotype was detected only a few times. The chain is built from TRBV6-2 or TRBV6-3 and TRBJ2-7, with 9 bases lining up with TRBD1. The CDR3 covers 15 residues. The trim removed 5 bases at V and 0 bases at J, leaving 5 bases unmatched. Germline assignment: CDR1 MNHEY and CDR2 SVGEGT. The CDR3 region is CASSPTGGSSYEQYF. The CDR3 DNA reads TGTGCCAGCAGTCCTACAGGGGGCTCCTCCTACGAGCAGTACTTC.